Given below is one T cell receptor (beta chain) in context. The antigen is not known. The data derive from a study of T cell responses to AZD1222 COVID-19 vaccine. The study's findings and limits: Close to half of spike-specific TCRs reportedly recognize unmutated variant regions. Repertoire collection took place solely once the T cell response had peaked. Compared with day 0, the breadth and depth of the Spike-specific TCR repertoire rose significantly after two doses of AZD1222. Seropositive AZD1222 recipients at baseline numbered only five or six.

Profiled with immunoSEQ multiplex PCR; TCRdb holds only in-frame clones, not every one. Of 140,000 to 150,000 clones listed, around four fifths are singletons. Germline CDR1 and CDR2: WSHSY and SAAADI. Trimming took 6 bases from V and 0 from J; bases not matched to a gene: 3. There are 15 residues in the CDR3. The genes are TRBV10-2 and TRBJ2-2, with TRBD1 matching 8 bases. The receptor's source is an adult in good health. The sequences come from peripheral blood, collected on day 0 of MenACWY control vaccination. CDR3: CASRETGANTGELFF. The CDR3 nucleotides read TGCGCCAGCAGGGAGACAGGGGCGAACACCGGGGAGCTGTTTTTT.